The 28 T cell receptor beta chains below all came from one sample that was sequenced in a study of cytomegalovirus exposure and HLA in healthy donors. Clones were sequenced by immunoSEQ multiplex PCR, and TCRdb holds only the in-frame ones, with some missing. The sample lists 100,000 or so clones, approximately 94% occurring once. Input material: PBMCs. The receptors shown here come from a woman aged 18 to 35 in good health and CMV-seronegative.

This rearrangement joins TRBV2 to TRBJ2-7; 7 nucleotides agree with TRBD1. After removal of 4 bases from V and 0 bases from J, the junction contained 12 bases not matched to a gene. Looked up from germline, CDR1 is SNHLY and CDR2 is FYNNEI. CDR3 length: 17 residues. CDR3 protein: CASSASSGTASSYEQYF. As DNA, the CDR3 is TGTGCCAGCAGTGCCTCATCCGGGACAGCGAGCTCCTACGAGCAGTACTTC.

The chain recombines TRBV7-9 with TRBJ2-7, with unresolved D. There are 14 residues in the CDR3. Germline CDR1 SEHNR, CDR2 FQNEAQ (reference sequence). V lost 3 bases, J lost 6 bases, and 15 bases lay in between. CDR3 in amino acids: CASSFMGLAREQYF. The CDR3 DNA is TGTGCCAGCAGCTTTATGGGTTTAGCACGCGAGCAGTACTTC. Together with reference TRBV7-9 and TRBJ2-7, the CDR3 gives the full variable domain: DTGVSQNPRHKITKRGQNVTFRCDPISEHNRLYWYRQTLGQGPEFLTYFQNEAQLEKSRLLSDRFSAERPKGSFSTLEIQRTEQGDSAMYLCASSFMGLAREQYFGPGTRLTVT.

The genes are TRBV28 and TRBJ2-2, with D unresolved. There are 13 residues in the CDR3. Trimming removed 8 bases at V and 1 base at J, with 8 bases between. CDR1 and CDR2 (germline): MDHEN, SYDVKM. CDR3 DNA sequence: TGTGCCAGCTCCCTTCGGAACACCGGGGAGCTGTTTTTT. Amino acids: CASSLRNTGELFF.

This chain links TRBV7-8 with TRBJ2-7, with D tentatively TRBD2 (5 bases). This CDR3 contains 16 residues. In germline, CDR1 is SGHVS, CDR2 FQNEAQ. V was clipped by 0 bases and J by 7 bases, with 19 bases between them. DNA of the CDR3: TGTGCCAGCAGCTTAGCTGCAGGTAAGACTACGCGTGAGCAGTACTTC. As protein: CASSLAAGKTTREQYF. Full variable domain (rest looked up from reference TRBV7-8 and TRBJ2-7): GAGVSQSPRYKVAKRGQDVALRCDPISGHVSLFWYQQALGQGPEFLTYFQNEAQLDKSGLPSDRFFAERPEGSVSTLKIQRTQQEDSAVYLCASSLAAGKTTREQYFGPGTRLTVT.

The chain has TRBV13 and TRBJ1-1, with D perhaps matching TRBD1 (6 bases). Trimming removed 1 base at V and 5 bases at J, with 14 bases between. In germline, CDR1 is PRHDT, CDR2 FYEKMQ (reference sequence). CDR3 length: 15 residues. The CDR3 nucleotides read TGTGCCAGCAGCTTAGAAGTGGGGGGGCGGACTGAAGCTTTCTTT. Residues: CASSLEVGGRTEAFF.

The rearrangement uses TRBV11-2 and TRBJ1-3, with a tentative D call TRBD1 (6 bases). In germline, CDR1 is SGHAT, CDR2 FQNNGV. Trimming took off 5 bases at V and 4 bases at J, with 18 bases between the two ends. The CDR3 length is 16 residues. The CDR3 loop reads CASSNHWGGRGNTIYF. DNA for the CDR3: TGTGCCAGCAGCAACCATTGGGGGGGGCGAGGAAACACCATATATTTT.

The chain joins TRBV6-1 to TRBJ2-5; D is perhaps TRBD1 (6 bases). The CDR3 is 15 residues long. CDR1 is MNHNS, CDR2 SASEGT, per germline. V dropped 9 bases and J dropped 5 bases, with 22 bases sitting between them. CDR3 residues: CARPTPPRGHETQYF. As DNA, the CDR3 is TGTGCCAGGCCCACCCCCCCCAGGGGACACGAGACCCAGTACTTC.

This chain connects TRBV9 to TRBJ2-1; the D is unclear. The V end lost 3 bases, the J end lost 0 bases, and 16 bases lay between the germline ends. The CDR3 loop spans 17 amino acids. Germline V gene sequence: CDR1 SGDLS, CDR2 YYNGEE. Here the CDR3 DNA reads TGTGCCAGCAGCGCACGCGGCAGTAGGCTCTCCTACAATGAGCAGTTCTTC. This encodes CASSARGSRLSYNEQFF.

V is TRBV30 and J is TRBJ1-1, with unresolved D. Germline-derived CDR1 and CDR2 are GTSNPN and SVGIG (reference sequence). The CDR3 is 13 amino acids. Trimming shortened V by 5 bases and J by 0 bases, and 10 bases separated the two germline ends. The CDR3 spells CAWARGLNTEAFF. DNA of the CDR3: TGTGCCTGGGCTCGGGGTTTGAACACTGAAGCTTTCTTT.

V is TRBV6-5 and J is TRBJ2-4; no firm D call. Trimming cost V 2 bases and J 2 bases, with 10 bases left between them. Germline lookup yields CDR1 MNHEY and CDR2 SVGAGI. There are 15 residues in the CDR3. The DNA for the CDR3 is TGTGCCAGCAGTTACAGCACTGGGCCCAAAAACATTCAGTACTTC. It translates to CASSYSTGPKNIQYF.

The rearrangement links TRBV30 to TRBJ2-7, with 7 bases that match TRBD1. This CDR3 comprises 12 residues. With V trimmed by 6 bases and J by 2 bases, 4 bases remained unmatched. Germline V gives CDR1 GTSNPN, CDR2 SVGIG (reference sequence). The CDR3 DNA is TGTGCCTGCGGGGACAGTACCTACGAGCAGTACTTC. Translated: CACGDSTYEQYF.

The chain is built from TRBV29-1 and TRBJ2-7; 13 bases are a match to TRBD2. This CDR3 has 19 amino acids. CDR1 and CDR2 from the germline V gene are SQVTM and ANQGSEA. The junction had 12 bases not matched to a gene; V was cut back by 1 base and J by 0 bases. This CDR3 reads CSVEGGGTSGVHSSYEQYF. CDR3 DNA sequence: TGCAGCGTTGAAGGGGGCGGGACTAGCGGGGTTCACAGCTCCTACGAGCAGTACTTC.

The chain has TRBV5-1 and TRBJ2-7, with D perhaps TRBD1 (5 bases). The CDR3 covers 14 residues. Trimming left V 8 bases short and J 0 bases short, with 15 bases between. Germline CDR1 is SGHRS and CDR2 is YFSETQ. CDR3 DNA: TGCGCCAGTACCACGGAAGGACACTCCTACGAGCAGTACTTC. This encodes CASTTEGHSYEQYF.

This sequence joins TRBV2 and TRBJ2-7, with D perhaps matching TRBD1 (6 bases). The V and J ends lost 4 bases and 3 bases respectively, with 19 bases between them. This CDR3 comprises 16 residues. The germline V gene encodes CDR1 SNHLY and CDR2 FYNNEI. This CDR3 is CASSVRVRDKLYEQYF. CDR3 coding DNA: TGTGCCAGCAGTGTCCGGGTCCGGGACAAACTCTACGAGCAGTACTTC.

The J gene is TRBJ2-7, the V gene TRBV6-5; 7 positions agree with TRBD1. CDR1 is MNHEY and CDR2 is SVGAGI in the germline V gene. V trimming: 2 bases; J trimming: 5 bases; junction bases outside the gene matches: 6. The CDR3 totals 14 residues. DNA for the CDR3: TGTGCCAGCAGTTACCGGGCAGGGGGACACGAGCAGTACTTC. Encoded protein: CASSYRAGGHEQYF.

The chain uses TRBV5-1 and TRBJ1-4; 7 bases are a match to TRBD1. Per the germline V gene, CDR1 is SGHRS and CDR2 is YFSETQ. V shed 3 bases and J 8 bases; nucleotides not matched to a gene: 7. The CDR3 runs 14 residues. CDR3 region: CASSSTDRTEKLFF. DNA of the CDR3: TGCGCCAGCAGCTCGACGGACAGGACGGAAAAACTGTTTTTT. Full variable domain (missing parts from reference TRBV5-1 and TRBJ1-4): KAGVTQTPRYLIKTRGQQVTLSCSPISGHRSVSWYQQTPGQGLQFLFEYFSETQRNKGNFPGRFSGRQFSNSRSEMNVSTLELGDSALYLCASSSTDRTEKLFFGSGTQLSVL.

V is TRBV19 and J is TRBJ2-7, with D perhaps matching TRBD2 (7 bases). V dropped 0 bases and J dropped 4 bases, with 16 bases sitting between them. The CDR3 loop spans 16 amino acids. Germline V gives CDR1 LNHDA, CDR2 SQIVND (reference sequence). CDR3 nucleotides: TGTGCCAGTAGTATAGAGGACAGCGGGGCCGGGTACGAGCAGTACTTC. It is translated as CASSIEDSGAGYEQYF.

For the CDR3, the DNA is TGTGCCAGTAGGAGGACTAGCGGGATTAGCACAGATACGCAGTATTTT. Amino acids: CASRRTSGISTDTQYF. This chain uses TRBV19 with TRBJ2-3; 12 bases line up with TRBD2. Germline assignment: CDR1 LNHDA and CDR2 SQIVND (reference sequence). This CDR3 is 16 amino acids long. The V segment lost 6 bases and the J segment 0 bases; nucleotides outside the gene matches: 4.

J is TRBJ1-1 and V is TRBV30; D might be TRBD1 (5 bases). In germline, CDR1 is GTSNPN, CDR2 SVGIG (reference sequence). V was pared by 5 bases and J by 1 base, with 11 bases between. This CDR3 comprises 13 residues. This CDR3 reads CAWVLRGNTEAFF. CDR3 in DNA: TGTGCCTGGGTACTAAGGGGGAACACTGAAGCTTTCTTT.

The chain couples TRBV7-8 to TRBJ1-4; 7 nucleotides line up with TRBD1. In germline, CDR1 is SGHVS, CDR2 FQNEAQ. Trimming took 7 bases from V and 0 from J; bases not matched to a gene: 8. This CDR3 has 16 residues. The CDR3 sequence is CASTVRDSATNEKLFF. CDR3 nucleotides: TGTGCCAGCACCGTACGGGACAGCGCAACTAATGAAAAACTGTTTTTT.

The chain has TRBV11-1 and TRBJ2-1, with 10 bases matching TRBD2. The CDR3 sequence is 16 residues long. J lost 8 bases, V lost 5 bases, and 12 bases had no gene match. Germline V gene sequence: CDR1 SGHAT, CDR2 FQDESV (reference sequence). Here the CDR3 DNA reads TGTGCCAGCAGCGAAGTACTCAGCGGGGGGGCTCATGAGCAGTTCTTC. Its protein product is CASSEVLSGGAHEQFF. Full variable domain (remainder filled in from reference TRBV11-1 and TRBJ2-1): EAEVAQSPRYKITEKSQAVAFWCDPISGHATLYWYRQILGQGPELLVQFQDESVVDDSQLPKDRFSAERLKGVDSTLKIQPAELGDSAMYLCASSEVLSGGAHEQFFGPGTRLTVL.

The V and J genes are TRBV7-8 and TRBJ2-7; D may be TRBD2 (6 bases). V was pared by 4 bases and J by 12 bases, with 19 bases between. Germline V gene data show CDR1 as SGHVS and CDR2 as FQNEAQ. The CDR3 is 13 amino acids. The CDR3 nucleotides read TGTGCCAGCAGCTCTAACACCGGGGGACGCTCGTACTTC. Translation: CASSSNTGGRSYF. The variable domain in full, completed from reference TRBV7-8 and TRBJ2-7, reads GAGVSQSPRYKVAKRGQDVALRCDPISGHVSLFWYQQALGQGPEFLTYFQNEAQLDKSGLPSDRFFAERPEGSVSTLKIQRTQQEDSAVYLCASSSNTGGRSYFGPGTRLTVT.

This clone was seen a few times. The V and J genes are TRBV2 and TRBJ2-7, with TRBD2 matching 8 bases. The trim removed 8 bases at V and 0 bases at J, leaving 12 bases unmatched. Germline V CDR1 and CDR2: SNHLY, FYNNEI. This CDR3 comprises 16 residues. CDR3: CASYLMSGGSSYEQYF. The CDR3 coding sequence is TGTGCCAGCTACCTGATGAGCGGGGGTAGCTCCTACGAGCAGTACTTC.

This clone has a handful of counts. This chain joins TRBV6-1 and TRBJ2-1; 7 nucleotides line up with TRBD2. Trimming removed 6 bases from V and 8 bases from J; junction bases left unmatched: 13. The CDR3 contains 15 residues. Germline V lookup: CDR1 MNHNS, CDR2 SASEGT. The CDR3 coding sequence is TGTGCCAGCAGCCCGCTGGCGGGAGATCGTGATGAGCAGTTCTTC. As protein: CASSPLAGDRDEQFF.

V and J are TRBV2 and TRBJ2-5; 8 positions agree with TRBD1. Losses at the gene ends were 10 bases for V and 5 bases for J; bases not matched to a gene: 9. Germline V lookup: CDR1 SNHLY, CDR2 FYNNEI. There are 13 residues in the CDR3. The CDR3 nucleotides read TGTGCCACCGTTTCAGGGGGCGGTGAGACCCAGTACTTC. This gives the protein CATVSGGGETQYF.

The chain has TRBV5-1 and TRBJ2-1, with 7 bases lining up with TRBD2. The germline CDR1 and CDR2 sequences are SGHRS and YFSETQ. Trimming took 7 bases from V and 3 from J; bases not matched to a gene: 10. The CDR3 sequence is 15 residues long. DNA for the CDR3: TGCGCCAGCCAAGAGGGCGGGGGACGCTACAATGAGCAGTTCTTC. Amino acid sequence: CASQEGGGRYNEQFF.

This rearrangement joins TRBV7-9 to TRBJ1-5; D is possibly TRBD1 (6 bases). This CDR3 has 13 amino acids. Trimming pared 5 bases from V and 4 bases from J, leaving 9 bases between. The germline gives CDR1 SEHNR, CDR2 FQNEAQ (reference sequence). The CDR3 sequence: CASSETGNQPQHF. The CDR3 nucleotides are TGTGCCAGCAGCGAAACAGGGAATCAGCCCCAGCATTTT.

The genes are TRBV25-1 and TRBJ2-5, with D possibly being TRBD1 (5 bases). The CDR3 is 14 residues long. From germline, CDR1 is MGHDK and CDR2 SYGVNS. The ends were cut back, 6 bases at V and 3 bases at J, with 14 bases in the middle. The CDR3 spells CASRGPWGEETQYF. The CDR3 bases are TGTGCCAGCAGGGGGCCATGGGGTGAAGAGACCCAGTACTTC.